The clone carrying this T cell receptor (beta chain) was counted between two and nine times. Its target is unknown. This sample is drawn from a study of CD8 T cells in ankylosing spondylitis. General study points: In ankylosing spondylitis patients, matched synovial fluid reportedly showed significant enrichment of disease-linked clones. A number of the motif variants had already been described in reactive arthritis synovial fluid and blood. What appeared characteristic of ankylosing spondylitis blood was a TCR beta motif of fewer than ten highly homologous variants. Disease-linked clones bore a CD8+ phenotype, appearing relatively rarely in peripheral blood.

TCRdb reprocessed the 5' RACE reads via MiXCR and lists one record per CDR3 protein. The data show a few hundred thousand distinct CDR3 sequences, with roughly 20% seen just once and about 8.2% held by the top ten. This receptor was obtained from a male donor with ankylosing spondylitis or in good health (not recorded which). Sequencing was carried out using blood, either unsorted or a sorted T cell fraction (not recorded which).

The CDR3 DNA reads as TGCGCCAGCAGCCCTAATCCAGGACGATTGTCTGATACGCAGTATTTT. Translating it yields CASSPNPGRLSDTQYF. The chain combines TRBV5-1 with TRBJ2-3; no definite D call. CDR3 size: 16 residues. V gave up 4 bases and J gave up 6 bases, with 21 bases separating them. Germline V CDR1 and CDR2: SGHRS, YFSETQ. Using reference TRBV5-1 and TRBJ2-3 for the parts outside the CDR3, the full variable domain is KAGVTQTPRYLIKTRGQQVTLSCSPISGHRSVSWYQQTPGQGLQFLFEYFSETQRNKGNFPGRFSGRQFSNSRSEMNVSTLELGDSALYLCASSPNPGRLSDTQYFGPGTRLTVL.